This paragraph reports one T cell receptor (beta chain). Its target is unknown. TCRdb re-derived calls from the reads in MiXCR, one entry per CDR3 protein. Of hundreds of thousands of distinct CDR3 sequences in the sample, 33% are singletons; the top ten hold 15% to 20%. The data derive from a study of T cell repertoires in cytomegalovirus infection. Turning to the study itself: HLA-B-restricted CMV epitopes that are well studied were used alongside recently identified HLA-C-restricted ones. Public signatures in TCR beta pointed to CMV infection and matching HLA type. Study results and limitations: Summed public TCR beta family frequency identified CMV carriers bearing the relevant HLA.

The TCR sequence derives from a human donor in good health (CMV status not recorded). Some clones in this sample may be carry-over from other donors' samples. Here the sequenced sample was cultured PBMCs, taken from culture after CMV antigen stimulation.

CDR3 residues: CASSYSWVRSGNTIYF. CDR3 sequence (DNA): TGTGCCAGCAGTTACAGCTGGGTGAGATCTGGAAACACCATATATTTT. The chain couples TRBV6-5 to TRBJ1-3; D unclear. Germline V CDR1 and CDR2: MNHEY, SVGAGI. Trimming stripped 2 bases from V and 1 base from J, with 12 bases between. CDR3 size: 16 residues.